The T cell receptor beta chain described here comes from a study of cytomegalovirus exposure and HLA in healthy donors. The CDR3 has 14 amino acids. Per the germline V gene, CDR1 is LNHDA and CDR2 is SQIVND (reference sequence). V lost 4 bases and J lost 6; bases outside the gene matches: 4. Primers included in the PCR were 60 Vbeta and 13 Jbeta primers. Generated by immunoSEQ multiplex PCR, the TCRdb table keeps only in-frame clones and is missing some. The data contain 100,000 or so clones, 80% of them singletons. The chain recombines TRBV19 with TRBJ2-1, with 9 bases aligning to TRBD2. This receptor was taken from a man aged 30 to 45 in good health and CMV-seropositive. The sequencing input was PBMCs. The chain's CDR3 is CASSTSGVSNEQFF. The CDR3 DNA reads TGTGCCAGTAGTACTAGCGGGGTTTCCAATGAGCAGTTCTTC.